This is a list of T cell receptor beta chains from one sample in a study of T cells in Graves' hyperthyroidism and ophthalmopathy. TCRdb recomputed calls from the multiplex PCR reads with MiXCR, one row per CDR3 protein. The sample includes more than 450,000 distinct CDR3 sequences, about 14% seen only once; the top ten take approximately 15%. Material for sequencing was blood. All receptors come from a woman aged 40 to 55 with Graves' hyperthyroidism. Each CDR3 is given with its conserved first and last residue. D genes are given only for firm matches. Clone size, where shown, is once, few, many, or a class for clones that have expanded.

DNA: TGCAGTGCCCGGACAGGGAGCTCCTACAATGAGCAGTTCTTC
CDR3: CSARTGSSYNEQFF
size: many
D: TRBD1
V: TRBV20-1
J: TRBJ2-1

DNA: TGTGCCAGCAGGATCTTGGCAGGGGAAGGCTATGGCTACACCTTC
CDR3: CASRILAGEGYGYTF
size: few
D: -
V: TRBV27
J: TRBJ1-2

DNA: TGTGCCAGCAGTTACTCGGACAATGAGCAGTTCTTC
CDR3: CASSYSDNEQFF
size: few
D: -
V: TRBV6-6
J: TRBJ2-1

DNA: TGCGCCAGCAGCTCCCAATGGGGCGCAGCTAACTATGGCTACACCTTC
CDR3: CASSSQWGAANYGYTF
size: many
D: -
V: TRBV5-1
J: TRBJ1-2

DNA: TGTGCCAGCAGTGAGGCAGGGGGTAATCAGCCCCGGCATTTT
CDR3: CASSEAGGNQPRHF
size: -
D: TRBD1
V: TRBV6-4
J: TRBJ1-5

DNA: TGTGCCAGCAGCCAAGAACAGTCCGACTCTGGAAACACCATATATTTT
CDR3: CASSQEQSDSGNTIYF
size: few
D: -
V: TRBV3-1
J: TRBJ1-3

DNA: TGCAGTGCTAGCGACGTATATCGGGACAGGGGGTTCCACCAAGAGACCCAGTACTTC
CDR3: CSASDVYRDRGFHQETQYF
size: many
D: TRBD1
V: TRBV20-1
J: TRBJ2-5

DNA: TGTGCCAGCAGTCCGCCCCGTTTGCGGGAGGACTACAATGAGCAGTTCTTC
CDR3: CASSPPRLREDYNEQFF
size: many
D: TRBD2
V: TRBV28
J: TRBJ2-1

DNA: TGTGCCAGCAGGCCGGGACTAGCGGGAGTCGAGCAGTACTTC
CDR3: CASRPGLAGVEQYF
size: -
D: TRBD2
V: TRBV6-1
J: TRBJ2-7

DNA: TGTGCCAGCACCCCCTTAGGGACCGGGGAGCTGTTTTTT
CDR3: CASTPLGTGELFF
size: -
D: -
V: TRBV7-9
J: TRBJ2-2

DNA: TGTGCCAGCAGCGTCATCCCTGGGCGAGATACGCAGTATTTT
CDR3: CASSVIPGRDTQYF
size: few
D: -
V: TRBV9
J: TRBJ2-3

DNA: TGTGCCAGCAGCGTAGGGGTCGGGAGTCGTTACGAGCAGTACTTC
CDR3: CASSVGVGSRYEQYF
size: many
D: -
V: TRBV9
J: TRBJ2-7

DNA: TGCGCCAGCAGCTCAGGGGGCGGCGCTGAAGCTTTCTTT
CDR3: CASSSGGGAEAFF
size: many
D: TRBD1
V: TRBV5-1
J: TRBJ1-1

DNA: TGTGCCAGCAGCTTAGGGTGGGGCGGGCAGCCCTACGAGCAGTACTTC
CDR3: CASSLGWGGQPYEQYF
size: many
D: -
V: TRBV11-2
J: TRBJ2-7

DNA: TGCGCCAGCAGTGGACTAGCGGGGATCACCGGGGAGCTGTTTTTT
CDR3: CASSGLAGITGELFF
size: many
D: TRBD2
V: TRBV5-1
J: TRBJ2-2

DNA: TGTGCCAGCATAGCACAGGTGGCTAACTATGGCTACACCTTC
CDR3: CASIAQVANYGYTF
size: many
D: -
V: TRBV6-1
J: TRBJ1-2

DNA: TGTGCCAGCTCACCAGAGACAGGGGCCGCCTTGCAGCCCCAGCATTTT
CDR3: CASSPETGAALQPQHF
size: -
D: TRBD1
V: TRBV18
J: TRBJ1-5

DNA: TGTGCCAGCAGTTGGACAGGGAAGGATGGCTACACCTTC
CDR3: CASSWTGKDGYTF
size: many
D: TRBD1
V: TRBV27
J: TRBJ1-2

DNA: TGTGCCAGCAGCCCCCGGGGGCGGGAGGGCCTGAAGACCCAGTACTTC
CDR3: CASSPRGREGLKTQYF
size: many
D: TRBD2
V: TRBV9
J: TRBJ2-5

DNA: TGTGCCAGCAGTCTCTCGGGGAGATATGTCGAGCAGTACTTC
CDR3: CASSLSGRYVEQYF
size: many
D: -
V: TRBV27
J: TRBJ2-7

DNA: TGCGCCAGCAGTGAACAGATCCAAGAGACCCAGTACTTC
CDR3: CASSEQIQETQYF
size: -
D: -
V: TRBV10-1
J: TRBJ2-5

DNA: TGCGCCAGCAGTTTGACTAGCGGGATAGGGTACGAGCAGTACTTC
CDR3: CASSLTSGIGYEQYF
size: many
D: TRBD2
V: TRBV10-2
J: TRBJ2-7

DNA: TGTGCCAGCAGTGAACTAGCGGGAGAAACCTACGAGCAGTACTTC
CDR3: CASSELAGETYEQYF
size: -
D: TRBD2
V: TRBV6-1
J: TRBJ2-7

DNA: TGCAGTGCTAGTAGTTTGCAGGAGTTGGCCTACAATGAGCAGTTCTTC
CDR3: CSASSLQELAYNEQFF
size: many
D: -
V: TRBV20-1
J: TRBJ2-1

DNA: TGTGCCAGCAGTTTAAGGGGTCCCCGGGCGAATGAGCAGTTCTTC
CDR3: CASSLRGPRANEQFF
size: many
D: -
V: TRBV28
J: TRBJ2-1

DNA: TGTGCCAGCAGCCAAGAAGCCACTAGCGGGAGCTCCTACAATGAGCAGTTCTTC
CDR3: CASSQEATSGSSYNEQFF
size: many
D: TRBD2
V: TRBV3-1
J: TRBJ2-1

DNA: TGTGCCAGCAGGCCCCCCCTCGGACTCGGCACAGATACGCAGTATTTT
CDR3: CASRPPLGLGTDTQYF
size: -
D: -
V: TRBV28
J: TRBJ2-3

DNA: TGTGCCAGCAGCTTACCGCGGGGGCTGAGGACTGAAGCTTTCTTT
CDR3: CASSLPRGLRTEAFF
size: many
D: -
V: TRBV7-8
J: TRBJ1-1

DNA: TGTGCCAGCAGCCCTACAAACACAGCGTACCAAGAGACCCAGTACTTC
CDR3: CASSPTNTAYQETQYF
size: many
D: -
V: TRBV7-9
J: TRBJ2-5

DNA: TGTGCCAGCAGCATCGAGAGTACAACTAATGAAAAACTGTTTTTT
CDR3: CASSIESTTNEKLFF
size: few
D: -
V: TRBV7-2
J: TRBJ1-4

DNA: TGTGCCAGCAGCTTAGCCGGGAGTCCCCCCGAGCAGTTCTTC
CDR3: CASSLAGSPPEQFF
size: many
D: -
V: TRBV13
J: TRBJ2-1

DNA: TGTGCCAGCTCAGCCGGGACAGGGTTCACAGATACGCAGTATTTT
CDR3: CASSAGTGFTDTQYF
size: many
D: TRBD1
V: TRBV18
J: TRBJ2-3

DNA: TGCAGCGTTGATGTTGGGGGGGATACGCAGTATTTT
CDR3: CSVDVGGDTQYF
size: few
D: -
V: TRBV29-1
J: TRBJ2-3

DNA: TGTGCCAGCAGTTACTCCGGACAGCCTAATGAAAAACTGTTTTTT
CDR3: CASSYSGQPNEKLFF
size: many
D: -
V: TRBV6-6
J: TRBJ1-4

DNA: TGTGCCAGCAGTACCGTAGCGGGAGGAATCGGGGAGCTGTTTTTT
CDR3: CASSTVAGGIGELFF
size: -
D: TRBD2
V: TRBV7-9
J: TRBJ2-2

DNA: TGTGCCACCAGCAGAGATTACACGTACAATGAGCAGTTCTTC
CDR3: CATSRDYTYNEQFF
size: -
D: -
V: TRBV15
J: TRBJ2-1

DNA: TGTGCCAGCAGTTACACTAGCGGGCAACTATATACGCAGTATTTT
CDR3: CASSYTSGQLYTQYF
size: -
D: TRBD2
V: TRBV27
J: TRBJ2-3

DNA: TGTGCCAGCAGCTTAATGGCGGGAGGCGACAATGAGCAGTTCTTC
CDR3: CASSLMAGGDNEQFF
size: many
D: TRBD2
V: TRBV11-2
J: TRBJ2-1

DNA: TGTGCCAGCAGTGACCGACTTTCCGGGACAGGCAACCCCTACGAGCAGTACTTC
CDR3: CASSDRLSGTGNPYEQYF
size: many
D: TRBD1
V: TRBV6-1
J: TRBJ2-7

DNA: TGCAGTGCTTCTAGCGGGGGGCTGGATACGCAGTATTTT
CDR3: CSASSGGLDTQYF
size: many
D: TRBD2
V: TRBV20-1
J: TRBJ2-3

DNA: TGTGCCAGCAGCGGGGGACAAATGAACACTGAAGCTTTCTTT
CDR3: CASSGGQMNTEAFF
size: -
D: -
V: TRBV9
J: TRBJ1-1

DNA: TGTGCCAGCAGTTATCCGGGACAGGGGAAACAAGATACGCAGTATTTT
CDR3: CASSYPGQGKQDTQYF
size: many
D: TRBD1
V: TRBV28
J: TRBJ2-3

DNA: TGTGCCAGCAGTCCCGGCGGGAGGGTACAGCAGTTCTTC
CDR3: CASSPGGRVQQFF
size: -
D: TRBD2
V: TRBV12-3/TRBV12-4
J: TRBJ2-1

DNA: TGTGCCAGCAGTTCTGTTACGGGCGGGGAGCTGTTTTTT
CDR3: CASSSVTGGELFF
size: -
D: -
V: TRBV12-3/TRBV12-4
J: TRBJ2-2

DNA: TGTGCCAGCAGCTCTACAGCGGGGACCGGGGAGCTGTTTTTT
CDR3: CASSSTAGTGELFF
size: -
D: TRBD2
V: TRBV7-3
J: TRBJ2-2

DNA: TGTGCCAGCAGTGACATCGACATCCCTGAAGCTTTCTTT
CDR3: CASSDIDIPEAFF
size: many
D: -
V: TRBV6-1
J: TRBJ1-1

DNA: TGTGCCAGCAGCCAAGATGGGACAGGGGTCCAAGAGACCCAGTACTTC
CDR3: CASSQDGTGVQETQYF
size: -
D: TRBD1
V: TRBV4-2
J: TRBJ2-5

DNA: TGTGCCTGGAAAAGGGACAGCAACTATGGCTACACCTTC
CDR3: CAWKRDSNYGYTF
size: -
D: TRBD1
V: TRBV30
J: TRBJ1-2

DNA: TGTGCCAATACCGGGACAGGGGGCGAAAATGAGCAGTTCTTC
CDR3: CANTGTGGENEQFF
size: -
D: TRBD1
V: TRBV19
J: TRBJ2-1

DNA: TGCAGTGCTAGAAGGGGTCAGTCGGGAGTTGAGACCCAGTACTTC
CDR3: CSARRGQSGVETQYF
size: many
D: -
V: TRBV20-1
J: TRBJ2-5

DNA: TGTGCCAGCAGTGAAGGGCTTAACGGGGAGCTGTTTTTT
CDR3: CASSEGLNGELFF
size: few
D: -
V: TRBV6-1
J: TRBJ2-2

DNA: TGCGCCAGCAGCTTCAAAGCGGGAGTTGGGGGGAATGAGCAGTTCTTC
CDR3: CASSFKAGVGGNEQFF
size: many
D: TRBD2
V: TRBV5-1
J: TRBJ2-1

DNA: TGCAGCGCCGAGATGGTACCCAATGAGCAGTTCTTC
CDR3: CSAEMVPNEQFF
size: -
D: -
V: TRBV29-1
J: TRBJ2-1

DNA: TGTGCCAGCAGTCGTGACAGGGGGCATGAGCAGTTCTTC
CDR3: CASSRDRGHEQFF
size: many
D: TRBD1
V: TRBV3-1
J: TRBJ2-1

DNA: TGTGCCAGCAGTGGGACTAGCGGGAGGCCAACAGATACGCAGTATTTT
CDR3: CASSGTSGRPTDTQYF
size: many
D: TRBD2
V: TRBV2
J: TRBJ2-3

DNA: TGTGCCAGCTCACCACAGCCCCCTCGGGGGTTGAACTATGGCTACACCTTC
CDR3: CASSPQPPRGLNYGYTF
size: -
D: -
V: TRBV18
J: TRBJ1-2

DNA: TGTGCCAGTAGTATAGCCGGAGGGACAGGGGACAATGAGCAGTTCTTC
CDR3: CASSIAGGTGDNEQFF
size: few
D: TRBD1
V: TRBV19
J: TRBJ2-1

DNA: TGTGCCAGCAGTGGCTGGGACAGTCACACTGAAGCTTTCTTT
CDR3: CASSGWDSHTEAFF
size: few
D: TRBD1
V: TRBV6-1
J: TRBJ1-1

DNA: TGTGCCAGTAGTAACGGACTAGCGGTTTACAATGAGCAGTTCTTC
CDR3: CASSNGLAVYNEQFF
size: few
D: TRBD2
V: TRBV19
J: TRBJ2-1